These 19 T cell receptor beta chains were all obtained from the same sample, sequenced in a study of blood T cells in healthy people across ages. Primed by a sample-barcoded 5' primer and a J-beta primer mix, a second PCR proceeded for 7 to 11 cycles. TCRdb reprocessed the 5' RACE reads via MiXCR and lists one record per CDR3 protein. The data show roughly 1,500,000 distinct CDR3 sequences, around 42% seen once. The specimen sequenced was blood. These receptors were obtained from a woman aged 18-35 years in good health.

The table lists this clonotype with a few counts. The rearrangement links TRBV4-1 to TRBJ2-1; 11 positions agree with TRBD2. Germline V CDR1 and CDR2: MGHRA, YSYEKL. This CDR3 has 17 amino acids. The J segment lost 1 base and the V segment lost 3 bases, leaving 5 bases of the junction unmatched. The CDR3 loop reads CASSQSLAGASYNEQFF. CDR3 in DNA: TGCGCCAGCAGCCAGTCACTAGCGGGAGCATCCTACAATGAGCAGTTCTTC.

V is TRBV12-3 or TRBV12-4 and J is TRBJ1-4, with 7 bases identical to TRBD1. The CDR3 is made up of 14 amino acids. The ends lost 5 bases at V and 6 bases at J; junction bases unmatched: 6. CDR3 sequence: CASSLRGTDEKLFF. CDR3 DNA: TGTGCCAGCAGTCTAAGGGGGACAGATGAAAAACTGTTTTTT.

The chain links TRBV30 to TRBJ2-5, with unresolved D. Between the trimmed V and J ends, which lost 2 bases and 7 bases, there was a span of 8 bases. CDR1 and CDR2 (germline): GTSNPN, SVGIG (reference sequence). The CDR3 loop spans 11 amino acids. DNA of the CDR3: TGTGCCTGGAGTTATTTCGGGACCCAGTACTTC. This sequence encodes CAWSYFGTQYF.

The rearrangement links TRBV5-5 to TRBJ1-4, with D uncertain. CDR3 length equals 14 residues. Germline V gene sequence: CDR1 SGHKS, CDR2 YYEKEE (reference sequence). The V and J ends lost 0 bases and 8 bases respectively, with 11 bases between them. The CDR3 DNA reads as TGTGCCAGCAGCTTGGGGGCGTCCCTGGAAAAACTGTTTTTT. Amino acids: CASSLGASLEKLFF.

The genes are TRBV5-1 and TRBJ2-7; D remains unclear. With 4 bases removed from V and 4 bases from J, the gap between germline ends came to 12 bases. The germline V gene encodes CDR1 SGHRS and CDR2 YFSETQ. CDR3 length: 13 amino acids. This chain's CDR3 is CASSLNMGYEQYF. In nucleotides, the CDR3 is TGCGCCAGCAGCCTTAATATGGGATACGAGCAGTACTTC.

This clonotype came up a few times. This chain uses TRBV5-1 with TRBJ1-5; D is unresolved. This CDR3 comprises 16 residues. Germline CDR1 reads SGHRS; CDR2 reads YFSETQ. V was clipped by 0 bases and J by 3 bases, with 13 bases between them. CDR3 nucleotides: TGCGCCAGCAGCTTGGGGGAGGGATCGGTCAATCAGCCCCAGCATTTT. Translating it yields CASSLGEGSVNQPQHF.

The rearrangement joins TRBV18 to TRBJ1-4, with 8 bases identical to TRBD1. This CDR3 comprises 16 residues. Per germline, CDR1 KGHSH and CDR2 LQKENI. The V gene end was trimmed by 2 bases and the J gene end by 5 bases; junction bases not matched to a gene: 7. CDR3 loop: CASSPSGDRINEKLFF. As DNA, the CDR3 is TGTGCCAGCTCACCATCGGGGGACAGGATAAATGAAAAACTGTTTTTT. Combining the CDR3 with reference TRBV18 and TRBJ1-4 gives the whole variable domain NAGVMQNPRHLVRRRGQEARLRCSPMKGHSHVYWYRQLPEEGLKFMVYLQKENIIDESGMPKERFSAEFPKEGPSILRIQQVVRGDSAAYFCASSPSGDRINEKLFFGSGTQLSVL.

This clonotype was seen only a few times. The rearrangement uses TRBV7-3 and TRBJ2-2; D not certain. The V gene lost 2 bases and the J gene lost 4 bases, with 8 bases spanning the gap. Germline V CDR1 and CDR2: SGHTA, FQGTGA. This CDR3 comprises 14 residues. The CDR3 nucleotides read TGTGCCAGCAGCTTAGAGGCAGGCACCGGGGAGCTGTTTTTT. Its translation is CASSLEAGTGELFF.

This chain uses TRBV20-1 with TRBJ2-1, with 13 bases identical to TRBD2. Germline CDR1 is DFQATT and CDR2 is SNEGSKA (reference sequence). The CDR3 runs 15 residues. V dropped 4 bases and J dropped 8; count of bases not matched to a gene: 8. CDR3 in amino acids: CSATPLGLAGDEQFF. The CDR3 DNA reads TGCAGTGCTACACCCTTAGGACTAGCGGGGGATGAGCAGTTCTTC.

The chain employs TRBV2 and TRBJ2-7; D may correspond to TRBD1 or TRBD2 (5 bases each). Trimming stripped 6 bases from V and 6 bases from J, with 18 bases between. CDR3 length equals 14 residues. Germline values: CDR1 SNHLY, CDR2 FYNNEI. CDR3 region: CASSALGVVSEQYF. The CDR3 bases are TGTGCCAGCAGCGCACTAGGGGTTGTTTCCGAGCAGTACTTC.

This chain connects TRBV20-1 to TRBJ1-1, with D perhaps TRBD1 (5 bases). Germline V CDR1 and CDR2: DFQATT, SNEGSKA (reference sequence). The V end was cut by 1 base, the J end by 4 bases, with 10 bases between. The CDR3 consists of 13 residues. CDR3 region: CSARGEGTTEAFF. CDR3 nucleotide sequence: TGCAGTGCTAGAGGAGAGGGGACCACTGAAGCTTTCTTT.

The chain uses TRBV12-3 or TRBV12-4 and TRBJ2-4, with 10 bases fitting TRBD2. TRBJ2-5 explains the end of the DNA better; the J call may be wrong. This CDR3 has 17 residues. The CDR3 DNA reads as TGTGCCAGCAGTTTTAGTATGCTAGCGGGGGCCGGGGAGACCCAGTACTTC. Translating it yields CASSFSMLAGAGETQYF.

The J gene is TRBJ2-2, the V gene TRBV10-1; TRBD2 matches at 7 bases. V dropped 6 bases and J dropped 0; count of bases not matched to a gene: 7. The CDR3 has 16 residues. Germline V gives CDR1 WNHNN, CDR2 SYGVQD (reference sequence). As DNA, the CDR3 is TGCGCCAGCAGCAGACTAGCCGGAGCGAACACCGGGGAGCTGTTTTTT. Residues: CASSRLAGANTGELFF.

This clonotype was counted a single time. One junction end disagrees with the germline gene, perhaps due to a read error. CDR3 in DNA: TGTGCCATCAGAGGGACGGGGGGAACAAATAACTATGGCTGCACCTTC. It codes for CAIRGTGGTNNYGCTF. The V call is TRBV10-3, the J call TRBJ1-2; D perhaps matches TRBD1 (5 bases). CDR1 and CDR2 from the germline V gene are ENHRY and SYGVKD. CDR3 length: 16 residues.

This clonotype turned up a few times. CDR3 residues: CASSLGRGRTDTQYF. The CDR3 bases are TGTGCCAGCAGTTTAGGCAGGGGGCGTACAGATACGCAGTATTTT. V gene TRBV12-3 or TRBV12-4 combines with J gene TRBJ2-3; TRBD1 matches 8 bases. Unmatched junction bases numbered 3, after V lost 1 base and J lost 3 bases. CDR3 length: 15 residues.

This sequence joins TRBV10-3 and TRBJ1-2; D remains ambiguous. Per germline, CDR1 ENHRY and CDR2 SYGVKD. The V end was cut by 2 bases, the J end by 5 bases, with 18 bases between. The CDR3 is 16 residues long. This chain's CDR3 is CAISEVEGPSTYGYTF. CDR3 sequence (DNA): TGTGCCATCAGTGAGGTGGAGGGCCCGAGTACTTATGGCTACACCTTC.

This chain connects TRBV20-1 to TRBJ2-7; D is unclear. The germline V gene encodes CDR1 DFQATT and CDR2 SNEGSKA (reference sequence). Between the trimmed V and J ends, which lost 4 bases and 6 bases, there was a span of 16 bases. The CDR3 consists of 13 residues. Written as DNA, the CDR3 is TGCAGTGCTATTAAGGTGTTTGGGTCCGAGCAGTACTTC. It is translated as CSAIKVFGSEQYF.

The gene calls are TRBV28 and TRBJ2-1, with 9 bases identical to TRBD2. The V segment lost 6 bases and the J segment 10 bases; nucleotides outside the gene matches: 19. This CDR3 is built from 17 residues. CDR1 and CDR2 (germline): MDHEN, SYDVKM. This CDR3 is CASRQTISGGPYLEQFF. CDR3 coding DNA: TGTGCCAGCAGGCAAACTATTAGCGGGGGACCATATTTAGAGCAGTTCTTC.

This clonotype was found many times. This chain uses TRBV2 with TRBJ2-7; D assignment may be TRBD1 or TRBD2 (5 bases each). V was pared by 1 base and J by 5 bases, with 9 bases between. Germline CDR1 is SNHLY and CDR2 is FYNNEI. The CDR3 loop spans 13 amino acids. CDR3 sequence: CASSEGLGHEQYF. CDR3 bases: TGTGCCAGCAGTGAAGGGTTGGGACACGAGCAGTACTTC.